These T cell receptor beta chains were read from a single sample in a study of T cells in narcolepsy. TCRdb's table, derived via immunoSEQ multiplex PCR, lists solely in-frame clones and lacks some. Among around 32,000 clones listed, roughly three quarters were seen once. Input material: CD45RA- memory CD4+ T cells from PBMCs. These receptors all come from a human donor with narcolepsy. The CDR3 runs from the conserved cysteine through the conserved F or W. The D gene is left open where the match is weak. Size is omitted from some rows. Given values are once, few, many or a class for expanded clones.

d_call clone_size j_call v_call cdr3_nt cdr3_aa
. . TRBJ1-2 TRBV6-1 TGTGCCAGCAGACCGATTTATGGCTACACCTTC CASRPIYGYTF
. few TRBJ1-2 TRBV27 TGTGCCAGCAGTTTTGAGGGGAACTATGGCTACACCTTC CASSFEGNYGYTF
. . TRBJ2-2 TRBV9 TGTGCCAGCAGCGTAGTAGCTAGCGATACCGGGGAGCTGTTTTTT CASSVVASDTGELFF
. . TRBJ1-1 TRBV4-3 TGCGCCAGCAGCCGGGAGGGTATGACTGAAGCTTTCTTT CASSREGMTEAFF
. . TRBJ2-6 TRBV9 TGTGCCAGCAGCGTAGGTCCAGGGGTCACCTCTGGGGCCAACGTCCTGACTTTC CASSVGPGVTSGANVLTF
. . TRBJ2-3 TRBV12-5 TGTGCTAGTGGTTTGGCCCTCTGGGGGGGCGCAAGGGATACGCAGTATTTT CASGLALWGGARDTQYF
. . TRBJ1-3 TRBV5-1 TGCGCCAGCAGCTTGGAATGGGCGGCCGGAAACACCATATATTTT CASSLEWAAGNTIYF
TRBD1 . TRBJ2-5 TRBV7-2 TGTGCCAGCAGCTCCCGGACAGGGTCCTGGGAGACCCAGTACTTC CASSSRTGSWETQYF
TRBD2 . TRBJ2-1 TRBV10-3 TGTGCCATCAGCCCAGGACTAGCGGGAGGGACCAATGAGCAGTTCTTC CAISPGLAGGTNEQFF
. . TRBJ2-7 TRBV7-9 TGTGCCAGCAGCCTGGGACCTTTCTACGAGCAGTACTTC CASSLGPFYEQYF
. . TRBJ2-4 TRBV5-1 TGCGCCAGCAGCTCCGGGCCCAAAAACATTCAGTACTTC CASSSGPKNIQYF
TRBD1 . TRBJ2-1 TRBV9 TGTGCCAGCAGCTTCACCGGGACAGGGGGTTCGGATGAGCAGTTCTTC CASSFTGTGGSDEQFF
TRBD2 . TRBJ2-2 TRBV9 TGTGCCAGCAGCGTAGGATCAGGGACTAGCGGGAGTAGGACCGGGGAGCTGTTTTTT CASSVGSGTSGSRTGELFF
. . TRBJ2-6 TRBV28 TGTGCCAGCAGTTCCCCCGGACTGTTCGCTGGGGCCAACGTCCTGACTTTC CASSSPGLFAGANVLTF
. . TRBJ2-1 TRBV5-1 TGCGCCAGCAGCTTAATGATGTCGGACAATGAGCAGTTCTTC CASSLMMSDNEQFF
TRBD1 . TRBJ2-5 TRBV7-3 TGTGCCAGCAGCTCTACTCCAGGGGGCCGGGAGACCCAGTACTTC CASSSTPGGRETQYF
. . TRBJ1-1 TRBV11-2 TGTGCCAGCAGCTTAGATCAGTCCGGATACACTGAAGCTTTCTTT CASSLDQSGYTEAFF
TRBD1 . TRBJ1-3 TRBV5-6 TGTGCCAGCAGCTCGGGACAGACTGTCTCTGGAAACACCATATATTTT CASSSGQTVSGNTIYF
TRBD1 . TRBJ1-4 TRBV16 TGTGCCAGCAGCCGGTCGACAGGGGCGAGATCAACTAATGAAAAACTGTTTTTT CASSRSTGARSTNEKLFF
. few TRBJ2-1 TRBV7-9 TGTGCCAGCAGCTTTAGAGGGGACGGAGGACCCTACAATGAGCAGTTCTTC CASSFRGDGGPYNEQFF
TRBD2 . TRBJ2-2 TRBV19 TGTGCCAGTAGTATCCCTAGCGGGACGGGTACCGGGGAGCTGTTTTTT CASSIPSGTGTGELFF
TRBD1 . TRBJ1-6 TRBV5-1 TGCGCCAGCAGCTTAGGACAGGGTAATTCACCCCTCCACTTT CASSLGQGNSPLHF
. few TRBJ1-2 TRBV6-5 TGTGCCAGCAGTGTAGCGGCAGACTATGGCTACACCTTC CASSVAADYGYTF
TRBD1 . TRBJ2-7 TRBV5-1 TGCGCCAGCAGCTGGACAGGGGACTCCTACGAGCAGTACTTC CASSWTGDSYEQYF
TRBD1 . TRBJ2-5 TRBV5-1 TGCGCCAGCAGGCCAGGGGGTGCGGAGACCCAGTACTTC CASRPGGAETQYF
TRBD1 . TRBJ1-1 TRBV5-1 TGCGCCAGCAGCAGGGGACAGGGAGTCCGTCTGAACACTGAAGCTTTCTTT CASSRGQGVRLNTEAFF
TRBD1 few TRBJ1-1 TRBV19 TGTGCCAGTACCGCGAGGGACAGGGGGCCCGAAGCTTTCTTT CASTARDRGPEAFF
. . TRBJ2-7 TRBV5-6 TGTGCCAGCAGCTTGCTAGGGACTTCCTTCACCTACGAGCAGTACTTC CASSLLGTSFTYEQYF
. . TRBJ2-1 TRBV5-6 TGTGCCAGCAGCTCCCGAAGGAACAATGAGCAGTTCTTC CASSSRRNNEQFF